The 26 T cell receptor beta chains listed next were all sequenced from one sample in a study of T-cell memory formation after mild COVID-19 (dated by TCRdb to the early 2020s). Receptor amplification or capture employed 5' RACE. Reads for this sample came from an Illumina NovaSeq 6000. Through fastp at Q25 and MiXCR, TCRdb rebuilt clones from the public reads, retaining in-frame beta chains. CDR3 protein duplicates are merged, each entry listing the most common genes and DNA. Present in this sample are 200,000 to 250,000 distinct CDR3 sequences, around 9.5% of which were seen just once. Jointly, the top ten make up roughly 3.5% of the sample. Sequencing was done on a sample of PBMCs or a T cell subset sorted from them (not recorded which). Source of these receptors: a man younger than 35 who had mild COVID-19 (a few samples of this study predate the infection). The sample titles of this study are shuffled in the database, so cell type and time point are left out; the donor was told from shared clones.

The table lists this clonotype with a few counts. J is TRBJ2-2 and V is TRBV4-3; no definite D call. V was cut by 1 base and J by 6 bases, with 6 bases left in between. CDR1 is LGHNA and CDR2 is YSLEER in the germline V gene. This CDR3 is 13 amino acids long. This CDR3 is CASSQVGAGELFF. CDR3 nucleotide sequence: TGCGCCAGCAGCCAAGTTGGAGCCGGGGAGCTGTTTTTT.

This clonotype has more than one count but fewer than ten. This chain's CDR3 is CASSSPGVREGTQYF. The CDR3, as DNA: TGTGCCAGCAGTTCGCCGGGGGTCCGAGAAGGGACCCAGTACTTC. J is TRBJ2-5 and V is TRBV28; D may be TRBD2 (6 bases). The length of the CDR3 is 15 residues. Germline CDR1 reads MDHEN; CDR2 reads SYDVKM. V was trimmed by 4 bases and J by 7 bases, leaving 19 bases between them.

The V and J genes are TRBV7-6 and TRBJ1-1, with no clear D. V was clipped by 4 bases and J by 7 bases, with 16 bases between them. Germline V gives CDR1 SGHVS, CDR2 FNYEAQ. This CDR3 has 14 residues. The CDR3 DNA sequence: TGTGCCAGCAGCTCAAGGGTGGGCGAGAGTGAAGCTTTCTTT. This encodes CASSSRVGESEAFF.

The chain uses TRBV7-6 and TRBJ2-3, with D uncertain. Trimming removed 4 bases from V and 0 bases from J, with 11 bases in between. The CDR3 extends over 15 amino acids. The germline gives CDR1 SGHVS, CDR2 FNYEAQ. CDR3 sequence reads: CASSSQVHSTDTQYF. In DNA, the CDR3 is TGTGCCAGCAGCTCCCAAGTACACAGCACAGATACGCAGTATTTT.

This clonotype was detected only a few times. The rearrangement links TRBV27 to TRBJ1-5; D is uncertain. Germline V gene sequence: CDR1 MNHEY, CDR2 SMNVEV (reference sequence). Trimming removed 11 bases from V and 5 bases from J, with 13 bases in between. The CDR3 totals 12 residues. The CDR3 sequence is CAYARAYQPQHF. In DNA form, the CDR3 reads TGTGCCTACGCGCGGGCTTATCAGCCCCAGCATTTT.

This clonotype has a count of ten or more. Here the CDR3 DNA reads TGTGCCAGCAGCTCCCGACTAGCCGGAGAGACCCAGTACTTC. Translated, it gives CASSSRLAGETQYF. This chain joins TRBV7-9 and TRBJ2-5; 7 nucleotides match TRBD2. The J segment lost 4 bases and the V segment lost 4 bases, leaving 6 bases of the junction unmatched. The CDR3 loop spans 14 amino acids. Germline values: CDR1 SEHNR, CDR2 FQNEAQ (reference sequence). Together with reference TRBV7-9 and TRBJ2-5, the CDR3 gives the full variable domain: DTGVSQNPRHKITKRGQNVTFRCDPISEHNRLYWYRQTLGQGPEFLTYFQNEAQLEKSRLLSDRFSAERPKGSFSTLEIQRTEQGDSAMYLCASSSRLAGETQYFGPGTRLLVL.

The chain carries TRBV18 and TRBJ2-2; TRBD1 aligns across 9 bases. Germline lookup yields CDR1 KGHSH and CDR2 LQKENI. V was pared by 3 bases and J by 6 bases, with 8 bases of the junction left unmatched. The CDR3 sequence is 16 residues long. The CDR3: CASSPIGQGRAGELFF. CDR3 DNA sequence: TGTGCCAGCTCACCCATTGGACAGGGGCGCGCCGGGGAGCTGTTTTTT.

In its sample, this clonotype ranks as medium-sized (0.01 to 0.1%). CDR3 in amino acids: CASSLFSGGAETQYF. The DNA of the CDR3 is TGTGCCAGCAGCTTGTTTAGCGGGGGGGCCGAGACCCAGTACTTC. J is TRBJ2-5 and V is TRBV5-5; TRBD2 aligns across 11 bases. Germline CDR1 SGHKS, CDR2 YYEKEE (reference sequence). Losses at the gene ends were 1 base for V and 5 bases for J; bases not matched to a gene: 4. The length of the CDR3 is 15 residues.

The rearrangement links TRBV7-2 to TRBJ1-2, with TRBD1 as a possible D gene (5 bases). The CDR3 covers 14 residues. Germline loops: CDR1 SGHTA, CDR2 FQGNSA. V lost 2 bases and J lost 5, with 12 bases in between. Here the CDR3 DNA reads TGTGCCAGCAGCTTAAACAGGAACCCTTATGGCTACACCTTC. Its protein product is CASSLNRNPYGYTF.

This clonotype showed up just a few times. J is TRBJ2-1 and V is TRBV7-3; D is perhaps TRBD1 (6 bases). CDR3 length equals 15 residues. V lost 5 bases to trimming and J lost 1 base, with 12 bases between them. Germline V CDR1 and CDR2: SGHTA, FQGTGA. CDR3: CASSPDSISYNEQFF. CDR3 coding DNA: TGTGCCAGCAGCCCGGACAGTATTTCCTACAATGAGCAGTTCTTC. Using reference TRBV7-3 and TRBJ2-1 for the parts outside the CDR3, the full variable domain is GAGVSQTPSNKVTEKGKYVELRCDPISGHTALYWYRQSLGQGPEFLIYFQGTGAADDSGLPNDRFFAVRPEGSVSTLKIQRTERGDSAVYLCASSPDSISYNEQFFGPGTRLTVL.

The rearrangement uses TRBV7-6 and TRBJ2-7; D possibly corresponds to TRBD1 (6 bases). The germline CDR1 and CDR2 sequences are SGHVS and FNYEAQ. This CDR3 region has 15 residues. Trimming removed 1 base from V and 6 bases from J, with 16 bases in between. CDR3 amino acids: CASSLVGQGLLEQYF. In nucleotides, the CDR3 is TGTGCCAGCAGCTTAGTTGGCCAGGGGCTTCTCGAGCAGTACTTC.

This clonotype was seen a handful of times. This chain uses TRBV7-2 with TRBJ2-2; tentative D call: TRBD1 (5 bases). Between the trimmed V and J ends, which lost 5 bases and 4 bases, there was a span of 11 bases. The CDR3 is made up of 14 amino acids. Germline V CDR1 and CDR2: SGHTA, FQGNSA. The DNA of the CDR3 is TGTGCCAGCAGCACCAGGGCCGGCACCGGGGAGCTGTTTTTT. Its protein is CASSTRAGTGELFF.

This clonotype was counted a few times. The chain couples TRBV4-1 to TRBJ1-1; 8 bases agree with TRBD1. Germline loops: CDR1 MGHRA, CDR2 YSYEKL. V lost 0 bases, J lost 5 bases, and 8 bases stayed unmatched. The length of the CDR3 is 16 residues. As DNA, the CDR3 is TGCGCCAGCAGCCAAGATCTATCCAGGGGGCTTACTGAAGCTTTCTTT. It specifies CASSQDLSRGLTEAFF.

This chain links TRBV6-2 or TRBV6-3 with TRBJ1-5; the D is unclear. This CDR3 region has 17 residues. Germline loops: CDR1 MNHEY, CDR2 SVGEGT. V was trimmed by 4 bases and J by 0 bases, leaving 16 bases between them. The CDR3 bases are TGTGCCAGCAGTTTTATTCCGTCGGGGTTTAGCAATCAGCCCCAGCATTTT. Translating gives CASSFIPSGFSNQPQHF.

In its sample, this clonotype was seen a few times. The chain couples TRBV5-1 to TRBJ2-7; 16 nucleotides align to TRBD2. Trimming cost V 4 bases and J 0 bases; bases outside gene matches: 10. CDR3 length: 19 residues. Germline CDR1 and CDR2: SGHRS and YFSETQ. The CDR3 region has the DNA TGCGCCAGCAGCCTGTACCCGGGACTAGCGGGGGGGCTCTCCTACGAGCAGTACGTC. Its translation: CASSLYPGLAGGLSYEQYV.

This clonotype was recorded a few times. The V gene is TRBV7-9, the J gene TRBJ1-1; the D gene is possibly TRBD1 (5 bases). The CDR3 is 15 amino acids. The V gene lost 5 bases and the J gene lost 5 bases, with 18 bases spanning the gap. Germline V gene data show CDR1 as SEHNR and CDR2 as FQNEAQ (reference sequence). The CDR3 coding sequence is TGTGCCAGCAGCCGTTCTGACGGGACGGGGACTGAAGCTTTCTTT. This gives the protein CASSRSDGTGTEAFF.

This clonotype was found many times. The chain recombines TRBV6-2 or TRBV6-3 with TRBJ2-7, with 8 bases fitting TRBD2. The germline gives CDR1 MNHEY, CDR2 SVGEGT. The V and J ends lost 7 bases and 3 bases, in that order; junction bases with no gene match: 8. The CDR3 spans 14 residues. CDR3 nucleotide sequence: TGTGCCAGCACCCACCCCGGGGGGGACTACGAGCAGTACTTC. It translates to CASTHPGGDYEQYF.

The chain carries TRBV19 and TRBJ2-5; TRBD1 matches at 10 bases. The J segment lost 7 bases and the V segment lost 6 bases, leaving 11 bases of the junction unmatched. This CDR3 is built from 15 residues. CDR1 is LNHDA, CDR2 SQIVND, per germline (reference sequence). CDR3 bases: TGTGCCAGTAGAGACAGGGGGCCCCCACTCGGGACCCAGTACTTC. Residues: CASRDRGPPLGTQYF.

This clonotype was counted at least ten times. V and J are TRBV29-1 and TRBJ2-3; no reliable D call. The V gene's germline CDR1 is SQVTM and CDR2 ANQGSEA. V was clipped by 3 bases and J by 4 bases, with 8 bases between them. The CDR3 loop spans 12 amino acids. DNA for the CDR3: TGCAGCGTTGAGGTTGTGGCAGATACGCAGTATTTT. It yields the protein CSVEVVADTQYF.

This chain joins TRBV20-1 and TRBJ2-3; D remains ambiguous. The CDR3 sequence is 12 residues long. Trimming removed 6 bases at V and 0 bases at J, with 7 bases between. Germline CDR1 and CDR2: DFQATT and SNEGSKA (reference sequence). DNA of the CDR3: TGCAGTGCCCACCGGAGCACAGATACGCAGTATTTT. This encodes CSAHRSTDTQYF.

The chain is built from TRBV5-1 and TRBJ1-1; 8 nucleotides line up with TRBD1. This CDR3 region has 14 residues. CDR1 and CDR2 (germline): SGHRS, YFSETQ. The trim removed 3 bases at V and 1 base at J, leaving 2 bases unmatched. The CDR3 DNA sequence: TGCGCCAGCAGCTCCGACAGGGGGAACACTGAAGCTTTCTTT. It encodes CASSSDRGNTEAFF.

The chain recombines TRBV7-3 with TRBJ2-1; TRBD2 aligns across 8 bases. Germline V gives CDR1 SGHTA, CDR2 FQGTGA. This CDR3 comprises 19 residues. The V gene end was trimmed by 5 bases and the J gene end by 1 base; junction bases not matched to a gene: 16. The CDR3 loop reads CASSLGLGPRVRSYNEQFF. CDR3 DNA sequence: TGTGCCAGCAGCCTGGGACTAGGGCCTAGGGTGAGGTCCTACAATGAGCAGTTCTTC.

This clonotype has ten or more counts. CDR3 in DNA: TGTGCCAGCAGTTTCTTTATCGGCCCCGGGGGCTACACCTTC. As protein: CASSFFIGPGGYTF. The chain has TRBV12-3 or TRBV12-4 and TRBJ1-2; D unresolved. This CDR3 is built from 14 residues. Trimming took off 3 bases at V and 8 bases at J, with 16 bases between the two ends.

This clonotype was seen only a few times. In DNA form, the CDR3 reads TGTGCCAGCAGCTTGAGGGCCGCGAACACCGGGGAGCTGTTTTTT. Residues: CASSLRAANTGELFF. This sequence joins TRBV7-2 and TRBJ2-2; possible D gene TRBD2, 5 bases. CDR3 size: 15 residues. V lost 3 bases and J lost 0, with 8 bases in between. The germline gives CDR1 SGHTA, CDR2 FQGNSA.

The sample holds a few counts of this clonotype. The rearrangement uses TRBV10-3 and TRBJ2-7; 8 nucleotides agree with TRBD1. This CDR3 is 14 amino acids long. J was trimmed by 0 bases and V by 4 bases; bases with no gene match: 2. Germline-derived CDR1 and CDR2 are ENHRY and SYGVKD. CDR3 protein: CAISAGTGSYEQYF. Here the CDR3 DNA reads TGTGCCATCAGTGCCGGGACAGGCTCCTACGAGCAGTACTTC.

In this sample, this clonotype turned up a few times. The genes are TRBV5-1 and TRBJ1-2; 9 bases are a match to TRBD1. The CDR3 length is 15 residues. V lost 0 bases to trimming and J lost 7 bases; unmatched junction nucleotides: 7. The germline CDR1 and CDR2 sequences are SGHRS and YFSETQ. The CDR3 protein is CASSLAVGQGSGYTF. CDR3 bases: TGCGCCAGCAGCTTGGCCGTCGGACAGGGGTCTGGCTACACCTTC.